Below, 21 T cell receptor beta chains from the same sample are listed, as sequenced in a study of blood T cell repertoires in COVID-19. Libraries were prepared by immunoSEQ multiplex PCR; TCRdb keeps only in-frame clonotypes and omits some of them. The repertoire consists of tens of thousands of clones, with about three quarters occurring once and the leading ten covering more than 12%. Input material: peripheral blood. These receptor sequences come from a human donor with active or convalescent COVID-19. The donor label of this sample is uncertain.

The chain carries TRBV3-1 (or the pseudogene TRBV3-2) and TRBJ1-1; possibly TRBD1 for D (5 bases). This CDR3 region has 14 residues. V dropped 0 bases and J dropped 3 bases, with 8 bases sitting between them. Germline assignment: CDR1 LGHDT and CDR2 YNNKEL (reference sequence). CDR3 in amino acids: CASSQEAGHTEAFF. The CDR3 DNA follows: TGTGCCAGCAGCCAAGAGGCGGGGCACACTGAAGCTTTCTTT.

The chain carries TRBV30 and TRBJ1-1; no reliable D call. Germline values: CDR1 GTSNPN, CDR2 SVGIG (reference sequence). The CDR3 sequence is 13 residues long. The V end lost 1 base, the J end lost 4 bases, and 10 bases lay between the germline ends. CDR3 in DNA: TGTGCCTGGAGTGATGGCCGGGGCACTGAAGCTTTCTTT. It translates to CAWSDGRGTEAFF.

The chain uses TRBV29-1 and TRBJ2-1, with 9 bases matching TRBD2. Germline V lookup: CDR1 SQVTM, CDR2 ANQGSEA. V dropped 4 bases and J dropped 3; count of bases not matched to a gene: 4. The CDR3 spans 14 residues. CDR3 DNA: TGCAGCGTTGCAGGACTAGCGAGCTACAATGAGCAGTTCTTC. Its translation: CSVAGLASYNEQFF.

This clone was seen only once. The V gene is TRBV25-1, the J gene TRBJ1-1, with 10 bases fitting TRBD1. Trimming at V came to 6 bases and at J to 5 bases, leaving 9 bases not matched to a gene. Per germline, CDR1 MGHDK and CDR2 SYGVNS. The CDR3 length is 15 residues. CDR3 sequence reads: CASSHRQGARTEAFF. CDR3 bases: TGTGCCAGCAGCCATAGACAGGGGGCGAGGACTGAAGCTTTCTTT.

This chain links TRBV6-5 with TRBJ1-1; D not resolved. Germline CDR1 and CDR2: MNHEY and SVGAGI. This CDR3 region has 14 residues. V lost 7 bases, J lost 1 base, and 13 bases lay in between. CDR3 DNA: TGTGCCAGCATATCGGGGTCATCGAACACTGAAGCTTTCTTT. Its protein is CASISGSSNTEAFF.

This sequence joins TRBV4-1 and TRBJ1-1; 7 bases are a match to TRBD1. This CDR3 contains 16 residues. The trim removed 2 bases at V and 0 bases at J, leaving 6 bases unmatched. Germline V gives CDR1 MGHRA, CDR2 YSYEKL. CDR3 in DNA: TGCGCCAGCAGCCAACCTCGGACAGGAATGAACACTGAAGCTTTCTTT. This encodes CASSQPRTGMNTEAFF.

In its sample, this clone was seen a few times. V gene TRBV3-1 (or the pseudogene TRBV3-2) combines with J gene TRBJ1-6; a weak D match, TRBD1 (6 bases). V gave up 1 base and J gave up 6 bases, with 19 bases separating them. CDR1 and CDR2 from the germline V gene are LGHDT and YNNKEL (reference sequence). The CDR3 runs to 18 residues. The CDR3 sequence is CASSQANFGGASNSPLHF. The CDR3 DNA is TGTGCCAGCAGCCAAGCTAATTTCGGGGGGGCGAGTAATTCACCCCTCCACTTT.

V usage is TRBV5-6 and J usage is TRBJ2-3; a possible D gene is TRBD1 (5 bases). Trimming removed 4 bases from V and 2 bases from J, with 17 bases in between. Germline CDR1 reads SGHDT; CDR2 reads YYEEEE. The CDR3 sequence is 16 residues long. CDR3 sequence (DNA): TGTGCCAGCAGCCCCCGGTTGACAGCCTTCACAGATACGCAGTATTTT. Protein sequence: CASSPRLTAFTDTQYF.

This clone was picked up one time. This chain links TRBV30 with TRBJ2-7; possible D gene TRBD1, 5 bases. The CDR3 runs 11 residues. Germline V gene lookup returns CDR1 GTSNPN and CDR2 SVGIG (reference sequence). The CDR3 loop reads CGFGAPYEQYF. For the CDR3, the DNA is TGTGGGTTTGGGGCCCCCTACGAGCAGTACTTC.

The chain is built from TRBV19 and TRBJ2-5; 7 nucleotides line up with TRBD1. Germline V CDR1 and CDR2: LNHDA, SQIVND (reference sequence). With V trimmed by 5 bases and J by 5 bases, 8 bases remained unmatched. This CDR3 spans 14 amino acids. The CDR3 DNA follows: TGTGCCAGTAGTGTGGCGACAGGGTGGGAGACCCAGTACTTC. Its protein product is CASSVATGWETQYF.

The genes are TRBV5-1 and TRBJ2-5, with 9 bases matching TRBD2. The V segment lost 2 bases and the J segment 5 bases; nucleotides outside the gene matches: 7. Germline assignment: CDR1 SGHRS and CDR2 YFSETQ. The CDR3 covers 15 residues. CDR3 sequence: CASSFTRGRAETQYF. DNA for the CDR3: TGCGCCAGCAGCTTTACTCGCGGGAGGGCGGAGACCCAGTACTTC.

The chain uses TRBV4-2 and TRBJ1-5; 7 nucleotides match TRBD1. Trimming at V came to 0 bases and at J to 4 bases, leaving 6 bases not matched to a gene. The CDR3 is made up of 16 amino acids. CDR1 is LGHNA, CDR2 YNFKEQ, per germline. CDR3 nucleotide sequence: TGTGCCAGCAGCCAAGATGGGGCAGGGGGAAATCAGCCCCAGCATTTT. This encodes CASSQDGAGGNQPQHF.

This chain joins TRBV4-2 and TRBJ2-5; 9 nucleotides align to TRBD1. There are 13 residues in the CDR3. The trim removed 4 bases at V and 4 bases at J, leaving 1 base unmatched. CDR1 and CDR2 from the germline V gene are LGHNA and YNFKEQ. The CDR3 sequence: CASSPGQGETQYF. CDR3 sequence (DNA): TGTGCCAGCAGCCCGGGACAGGGAGAGACCCAGTACTTC.

This chain joins TRBV19 and TRBJ1-6; 11 bases are a match to TRBD1. Germline V gene data show CDR1 as LNHDA and CDR2 as SQIVND (reference sequence). CDR3 length equals 18 residues. The V and J ends lost 4 bases and 1 base, in that order; junction bases with no gene match: 6. The CDR3 DNA is TGTGCCAGTAGTACAACCGGGACAGGGGGTTCCTATAATTCACCCCTCCACTTT. Protein: CASSTTGTGGSYNSPLHF.

This chain connects TRBV27 to TRBJ2-5; a possible D gene is TRBD1 (5 bases). The CDR3 runs to 12 residues. Between the trimmed V and J ends, which lost 5 bases and 7 bases, there was a span of 11 bases. Per germline, CDR1 MNHEY and CDR2 SMNVEV (reference sequence). The CDR3 region is CASSLPQGTQYF. CDR3 in DNA: TGTGCCAGCAGTCTTCCCCAGGGGACCCAGTACTTC.

J is TRBJ2-3 and V is TRBV9; tentatively, D is TRBD2 (6 bases). The V gene's germline CDR1 is SGDLS and CDR2 YYNGEE. Between the trimmed V and J ends, which lost 0 bases and 6 bases, there was a span of 14 bases. This CDR3 is built from 15 residues. The CDR3 sequence is CASSVAPLASDTQYF. The DNA of the CDR3 is TGTGCCAGCAGCGTAGCACCACTAGCCAGCGATACGCAGTATTTT.

The rearrangement joins TRBV5-1 to TRBJ1-2; D possibly corresponds to TRBD1 (6 bases). CDR3 length: 12 amino acids. Between the trimmed V and J ends, which lost 4 bases and 7 bases, there was a span of 11 bases. Germline loops: CDR1 SGHRS, CDR2 YFSETQ. CDR3 DNA sequence: TGCGCCAGCAGCACACAGGGTGGTGGCTACACCTTC. This sequence encodes CASSTQGGGYTF.

The sample holds a few counts of this clone. Other DNA sequences in the same sample also yield this CDR3. The V and J genes are TRBV4-1 and TRBJ2-5, with 10 nucleotides matching TRBD2. Unmatched junction bases numbered 7, after V lost 0 bases and J lost 3 bases. CDR1 and CDR2 from the germline V gene are MGHRA and YSYEKL. The CDR3 covers 17 residues. This CDR3 is CASSQEVELAGEETQYF. CDR3 nucleotides: TGCGCCAGCAGCCAAGAAGTGGAGCTAGCGGGAGAAGAGACCCAGTACTTC.

The chain combines TRBV18 with TRBJ1-5; D gene unclear. Trimming pared 2 bases from V and 6 bases from J, leaving 8 bases between. The germline V gene encodes CDR1 KGHSH and CDR2 LQKENI. The CDR3 length is 13 residues. The CDR3 nucleotides read TGTGCCAGCTCACCAGCGATAGTTCAGCCCCAGCATTTT. Translating it yields CASSPAIVQPQHF.

The chain employs TRBV12-3 or TRBV12-4 and TRBJ1-1; 11 bases map to TRBD1. The junction had 4 bases not matched to a gene; V was cut back by 4 bases and J by 9 bases. The CDR3 has 13 amino acids. CDR3 loop: CASSWDRGGQAFF. The CDR3 DNA reads as TGTGCCAGCAGTTGGGACAGGGGGGGTCAAGCTTTCTTT.

This chain joins TRBV5-1 and TRBJ2-1, with D possibly matching TRBD2 (6 bases). Germline V lookup: CDR1 SGHRS, CDR2 YFSETQ. Deletions cut 0 bases from V and 0 bases from J, with 10 bases between. CDR3 length: 16 amino acids. This chain's CDR3 is CASSLARRGSYNEQFF. CDR3 nucleotides: TGCGCCAGCAGCTTGGCCAGGCGGGGCTCCTACAATGAGCAGTTCTTC.